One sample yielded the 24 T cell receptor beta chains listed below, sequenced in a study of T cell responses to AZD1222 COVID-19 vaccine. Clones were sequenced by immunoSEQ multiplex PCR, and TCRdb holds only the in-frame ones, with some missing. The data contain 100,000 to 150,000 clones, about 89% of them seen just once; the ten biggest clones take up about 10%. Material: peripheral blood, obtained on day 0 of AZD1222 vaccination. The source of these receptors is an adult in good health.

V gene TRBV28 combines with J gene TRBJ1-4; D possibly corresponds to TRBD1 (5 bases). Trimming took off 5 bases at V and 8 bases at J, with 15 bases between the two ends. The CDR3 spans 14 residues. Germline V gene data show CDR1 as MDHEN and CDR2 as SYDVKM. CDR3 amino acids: CASSAYRRGEKLFF. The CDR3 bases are TGTGCCAGCAGTGCGTACCGGAGGGGCGAAAAACTGTTTTTT.

The CDR3 sequence is CASSQDRGSSGNTIYF. The CDR3 coding sequence is TGTGCCAGCAGCCAAGATCGCGGTTCCTCTGGAAACACCATATATTTT. The chain uses TRBV3-1 (or the pseudogene TRBV3-2) and TRBJ1-3; D remains ambiguous. Looked up from germline, CDR1 is LGHDT and CDR2 is YNNKEL (reference sequence). Trimming removed 0 bases from V and 0 bases from J, with 9 bases in between. This CDR3 is 16 amino acids long.

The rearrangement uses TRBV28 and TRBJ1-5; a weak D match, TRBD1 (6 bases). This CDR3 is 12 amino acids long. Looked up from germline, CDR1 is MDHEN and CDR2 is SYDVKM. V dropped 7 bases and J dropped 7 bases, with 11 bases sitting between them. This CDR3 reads CASTDQGQPQHF. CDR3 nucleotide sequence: TGTGCCAGCACCGACCAGGGGCAGCCCCAGCATTTT. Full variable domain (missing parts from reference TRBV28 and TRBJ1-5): DVKVTQSSRYLVKRTGEKVFLECVQDMDHENMFWYRQDPGLGLRLIYFSYDVKMKEKGDIPEGYSVSREKKERFSLILESASTNQTSMYLCASTDQGQPQHFGDGTRLSIL.

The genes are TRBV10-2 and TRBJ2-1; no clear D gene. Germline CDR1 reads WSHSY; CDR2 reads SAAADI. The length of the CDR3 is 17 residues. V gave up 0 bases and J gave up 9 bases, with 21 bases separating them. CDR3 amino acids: CASSESGGRLFFGEQFF. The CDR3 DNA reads TGCGCCAGCAGTGAGTCTGGCGGCCGATTGTTTTTTGGTGAGCAGTTCTTC.

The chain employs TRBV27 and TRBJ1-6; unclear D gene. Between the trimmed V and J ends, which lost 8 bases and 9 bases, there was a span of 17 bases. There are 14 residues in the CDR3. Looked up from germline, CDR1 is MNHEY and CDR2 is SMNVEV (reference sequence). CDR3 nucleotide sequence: TGTGCCAGCGGGGTGGTTGGTGGCCCTTCACCCCTCCACTTT. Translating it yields CASGVVGGPSPLHF.

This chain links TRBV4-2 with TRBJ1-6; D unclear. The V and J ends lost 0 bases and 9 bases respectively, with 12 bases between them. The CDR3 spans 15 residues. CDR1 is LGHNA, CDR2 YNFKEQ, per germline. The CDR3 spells CASSQDSAIGSPLHF. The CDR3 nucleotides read TGTGCCAGCAGCCAAGATTCCGCGATCGGTTCACCCCTCCACTTT.

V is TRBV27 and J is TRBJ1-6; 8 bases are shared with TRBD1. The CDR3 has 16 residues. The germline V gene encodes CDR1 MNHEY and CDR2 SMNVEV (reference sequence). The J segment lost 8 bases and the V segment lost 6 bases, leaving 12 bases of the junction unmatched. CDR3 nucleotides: TGTGCCAGCAGACTAGGGGCCGGGACAGGTGATTCACCCCTCCACTTT. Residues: CASRLGAGTGDSPLHF.

The CDR3 bases are TGTGCCAGCAGCCAAAATTCCGGGACCTTGCCAGGGGAGACCCAGTACTTC. It encodes CASSQNSGTLPGETQYF. The rearrangement joins TRBV27 to TRBJ2-5; TRBD1 or TRBD2 may be the D gene (5 bases each). The CDR3 consists of 17 residues. In germline, CDR1 is MNHEY, CDR2 SMNVEV (reference sequence). V shed 6 bases and J shed 5 bases, with 25 bases lying between them.

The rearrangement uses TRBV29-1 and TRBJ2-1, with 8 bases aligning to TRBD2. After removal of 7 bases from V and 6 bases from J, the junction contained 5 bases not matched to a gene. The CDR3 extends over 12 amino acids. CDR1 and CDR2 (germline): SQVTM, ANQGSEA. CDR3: CSGSGVSNEQFF. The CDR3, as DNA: TGCAGCGGTAGCGGGGTAAGCAATGAGCAGTTCTTC.

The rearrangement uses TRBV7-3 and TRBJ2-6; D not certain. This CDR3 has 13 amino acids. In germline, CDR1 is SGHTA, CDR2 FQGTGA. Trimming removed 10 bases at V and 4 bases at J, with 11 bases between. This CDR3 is CATRAPGANVLTF. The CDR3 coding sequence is TGTGCCACCCGAGCCCCCGGGGCCAACGTCCTGACTTTC.

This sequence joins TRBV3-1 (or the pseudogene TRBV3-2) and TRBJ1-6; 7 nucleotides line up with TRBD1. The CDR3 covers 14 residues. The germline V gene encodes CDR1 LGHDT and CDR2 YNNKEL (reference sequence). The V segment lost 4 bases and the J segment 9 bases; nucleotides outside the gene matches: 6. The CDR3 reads CASSRRQGGSPLHF. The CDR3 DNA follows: TGTGCCAGCAGCCGAAGGCAGGGGGGTTCACCCCTCCACTTT.

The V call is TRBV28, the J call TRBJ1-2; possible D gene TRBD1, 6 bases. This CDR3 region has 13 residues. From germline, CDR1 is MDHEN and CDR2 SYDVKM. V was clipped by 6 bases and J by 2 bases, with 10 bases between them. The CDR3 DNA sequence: TGTGCCAGCAGACGTACAGGGAACTATGGCTACACCTTC. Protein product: CASRRTGNYGYTF.

The CDR3 DNA reads as TGTGCCAGCAGTTTCAGGGGATTCGTGAACACTGAAGCTTTCTTT. Amino acid sequence: CASSFRGFVNTEAFF. The chain employs TRBV6-2 or TRBV6-3 and TRBJ1-1; maybe TRBD1 (6 bases). This CDR3 contains 15 residues. With 4 bases removed from V and 0 bases from J, the gap between germline ends came to 12 bases. Germline-derived CDR1 and CDR2 are MNHEY and SVGEGT.

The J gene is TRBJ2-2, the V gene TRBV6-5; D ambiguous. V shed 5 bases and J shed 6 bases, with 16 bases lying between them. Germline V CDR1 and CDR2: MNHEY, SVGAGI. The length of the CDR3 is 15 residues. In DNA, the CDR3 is TGTGCCAGCAGTACAACTCCGACATTTCCCGGGGAGCTGTTTTTT. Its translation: CASSTTPTFPGELFF.

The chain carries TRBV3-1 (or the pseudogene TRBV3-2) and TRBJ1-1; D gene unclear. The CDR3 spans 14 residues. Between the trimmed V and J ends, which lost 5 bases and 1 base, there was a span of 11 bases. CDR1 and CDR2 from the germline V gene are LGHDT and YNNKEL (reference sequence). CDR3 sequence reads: CASSFRGRNTEAFF. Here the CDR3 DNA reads TGTGCCAGCAGCTTTAGAGGACGGAACACTGAAGCTTTCTTT.

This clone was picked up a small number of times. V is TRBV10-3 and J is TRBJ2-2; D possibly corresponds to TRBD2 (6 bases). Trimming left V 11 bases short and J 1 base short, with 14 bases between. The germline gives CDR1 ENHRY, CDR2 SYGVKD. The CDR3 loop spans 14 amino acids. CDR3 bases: TGTGCCCTCGGGACTGACGGGAACACCGGGGAGCTGTTTTTT. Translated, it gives CALGTDGNTGELFF.

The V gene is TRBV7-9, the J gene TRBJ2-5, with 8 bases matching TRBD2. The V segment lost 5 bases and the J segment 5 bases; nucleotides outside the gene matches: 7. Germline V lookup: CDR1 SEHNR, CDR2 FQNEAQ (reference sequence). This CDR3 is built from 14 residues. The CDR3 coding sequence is TGTGCCAGCAGCCCCGGGGGGGCTTTTGAGACCCAGTACTTC. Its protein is CASSPGGAFETQYF.

DNA for the CDR3: TGCAGCGTTGAAGATCCCTACTCTCGGGGACACTCCTACGAGCAGTACTTC. Protein: CSVEDPYSRGHSYEQYF. The chain recombines TRBV29-1 with TRBJ2-7, with D tentatively TRBD1 (6 bases). Trimming took 0 bases from V and 0 from J, leaving 18 bases between them. The CDR3 spans 17 residues. Germline-derived CDR1 and CDR2 are SQVTM and ANQGSEA.

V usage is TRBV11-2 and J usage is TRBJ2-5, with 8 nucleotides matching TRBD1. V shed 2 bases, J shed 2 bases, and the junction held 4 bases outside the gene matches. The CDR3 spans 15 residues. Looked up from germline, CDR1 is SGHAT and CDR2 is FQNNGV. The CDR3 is CASSLTRTGQETQYF. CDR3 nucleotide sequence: TGTGCCAGCAGCTTAACTAGGACAGGGCAAGAGACCCAGTACTTC.

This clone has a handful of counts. The CDR3 loop reads CASSAGLAGGPGDTQYF. The CDR3 DNA reads as TGTGCCAGCAGTGCCGGACTAGCGGGGGGGCCGGGAGATACGCAGTATTTT. The V gene is TRBV6-1, the J gene TRBJ2-3; 15 bases fit TRBD2. CDR1 and CDR2 from the germline V gene are MNHNS and SASEGT. This CDR3 is built from 17 residues. The V segment lost 4 bases and the J segment 5 bases; nucleotides outside the gene matches: 7.

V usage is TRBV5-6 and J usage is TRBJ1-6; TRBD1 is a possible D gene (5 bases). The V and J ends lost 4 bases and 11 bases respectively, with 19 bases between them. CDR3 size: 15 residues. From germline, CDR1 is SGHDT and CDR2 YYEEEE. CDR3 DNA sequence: TGTGCCAGCAGCGTGAGAGGGAGGGGAAATCCACCCCTCCACTTT. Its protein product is CASSVRGRGNPPLHF.

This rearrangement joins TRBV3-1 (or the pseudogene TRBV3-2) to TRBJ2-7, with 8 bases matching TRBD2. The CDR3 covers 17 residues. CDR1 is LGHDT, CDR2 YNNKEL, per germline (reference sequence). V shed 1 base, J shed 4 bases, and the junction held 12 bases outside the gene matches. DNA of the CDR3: TGTGCCAGCAGCCAAGGTCCCGGGGGGGGGACTATTTACGAGCAGTACTTC. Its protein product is CASSQGPGGGTIYEQYF.

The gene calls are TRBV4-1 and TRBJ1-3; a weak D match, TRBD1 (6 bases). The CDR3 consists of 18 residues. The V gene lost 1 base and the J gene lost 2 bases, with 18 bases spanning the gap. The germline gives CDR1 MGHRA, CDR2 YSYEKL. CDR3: CASSQGLVRGRTGNTIYF. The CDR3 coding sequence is TGCGCCAGCAGCCAAGGATTAGTTCGGGGGCGAACTGGAAACACCATATATTTT.

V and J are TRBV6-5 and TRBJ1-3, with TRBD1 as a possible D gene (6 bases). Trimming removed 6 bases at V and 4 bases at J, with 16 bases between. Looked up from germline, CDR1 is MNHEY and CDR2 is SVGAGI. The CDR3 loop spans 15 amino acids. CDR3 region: CASRAAGGTGNTIYF. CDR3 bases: TGTGCCAGCAGGGCCGCTGGGGGCACAGGAAACACCATATATTTT.